This T cell receptor (beta chain) is drawn from a study of T cell responses to AZD1222 COVID-19 vaccine. The assay was immunoSEQ multiplex PCR, and TCRdb's table has in-frame clones only and misses some. This table holds 190,000 or so clones, approximately 90% found once. Sequencing was performed on peripheral blood, taken 28 days after the second AZD1222 dose. This receptor was obtained from an adult who received the AZD1222 COVID-19 vaccine.

The CDR3 DNA reads TGTGCCAGCAGTTACTCGAGGGGGCGGGGAACTGAAGCTTTCTTT. Protein sequence: CASSYSRGRGTEAFF. V is TRBV6-2 or TRBV6-3 and J is TRBJ1-1, with 7 positions matching TRBD1. With V trimmed by 0 bases and J by 5 bases, 6 bases remained unmatched. The CDR3 is made up of 15 amino acids. The V gene's germline CDR1 is MNHEY and CDR2 SVGEGT.